Listed below are T cell receptor beta chains from one sample, sequenced in a study of OX40 agonist ivuxolimab in advanced cancers. The method was immunoSEQ multiplex PCR; TCRdb's version includes in-frame clones alone and lacks a portion of them. Among 55,000 to 65,000 clones listed, approximately 86% were seen once. Sequenced material: CD4+ or CD8+ T cells sorted from blood, taken in a trial of the OX40 agonist ivuxolimab. The receptors were gathered from an adult with an advanced solid tumor such as melanoma, head and neck, liver or kidney cancer. CDR3s include the opening cysteine and the closing phenylalanine or tryptophan. D genes are given only for firm matches. Only part of the rows carry a size: once, few, many, or a class if the clone is expanded.

-,TRBV18,TRBJ2-7,TRBD2,TGTGCCAGCTCACGGGATAGCGGGAGGCACGAGCAGTACTTC,CASSRDSGRHEQYF
-,TRBV30,TRBJ2-3,-,TGTGCCTGGAGTGTAGCACGGAGCACAGATACGCAGTATTTT,CAWSVARSTDTQYF
-,TRBV7-7,TRBJ2-5,-,TGTGCTAGCAGTAGGGCTCAGGAGACCCAGTACTTC,CASSRAQETQYF
-,TRBV11-2,TRBJ2-1,-,TGTGCCAGCAGCTTAGACCGACAGGCCATCTATGAGCAGTTCTTC,CASSLDRQAIYEQFF
-,TRBV6-1,TRBJ2-7,-,TGTGCCACCCGGGTCGGTTCCCCAGCCTACGAGCAGTACTTC,CATRVGSPAYEQYF
once,TRBV28,TRBJ2-2,TRBD2,TGTGCCAGCAACTTACTAGCGGGGGGGACCGGGGAGCTGTTTTTT,CASNLLAGGTGELFF
-,TRBV28,TRBJ1-1,-,TGTGCCAGCAGTTCGGGACCCACTGAAGCTTTCTTT,CASSSGPTEAFF
few,TRBV5-6,TRBJ1-1,-,TGTGCCAGCACCTCCCGAGGGAGGACTGAAGCTTTCTTT,CASTSRGRTEAFF
-,TRBV5-1,TRBJ2-5,TRBD2,TGCGCCAGCAGCTTGGTACTAGCGGCCCAAGAGACCCAGTACTTC,CASSLVLAAQETQYF
-,TRBV7-3,TRBJ2-3,TRBD2,TGTGCCAGTTCTACTAGCGTGACAGATACGCAGTATTTT,CASSTSVTDTQYF
-,TRBV27,TRBJ1-2,-,TGTGCCAGCTCTCGACAGGTTGCAGGCTATGGCTACACCTTC,CASSRQVAGYGYTF
-,TRBV18,TRBJ2-2,TRBD1,TGTGCCAGCTCGCTCCTGGGGACAGTCGAAACCGGGGAGCTGTTTTTT,CASSLLGTVETGELFF
-,TRBV7-9,TRBJ2-5,TRBD2,TGTGCCAGCAACATGCATGCGGGAGACGGGCAAGAGACCCAGTACTTC,CASNMHAGDGQETQYF
-,TRBV7-2,TRBJ2-7,-,TGTGCCAAATCGACGCGTCCGACCTACGAGCAGTACTTC,CAKSTRPTYEQYF
-,TRBV28,TRBJ2-7,-,TGTGCCAGCAGTTTAAATTACGAGCAGTACTTC,CASSLNYEQYF
-,TRBV15,TRBJ2-7,-,TGTGCCACCAGCACAGGAGATGACCGAAAATACGAGCAGTACTTC,CATSTGDDRKYEQYF
few,TRBV19,TRBJ2-7,-,TGTGCCAGTAATTTCCGAGGCAGGGGGGATGGAGCCTACGAGCAGTACTTC,CASNFRGRGDGAYEQYF
-,TRBV5-1,TRBJ2-7,TRBD1,TGCGCCAGCAGCACGACAGGGTCCCACGAGCAGTACTTC,CASSTTGSHEQYF
-,TRBV28,TRBJ1-5,-,TGTGCCAGCAGTTCCGCCGGGACCCGGGGTCAGCCCCAGCATTTT,CASSSAGTRGQPQHF
-,TRBV4-1,TRBJ2-5,-,TGCGCCAGCAGCCAAGGGTTCGGGGCGGGGGAGACCCAGTACTTC,CASSQGFGAGETQYF
-,TRBV23-1,TRBJ1-6,-,TGCGCCAGCAGTCTTCCCATCAGCCGCAGGGAGGGGGGGATCACCCTCCACTTT,CASSLPISRREGGITLHF
-,TRBV11-1,TRBJ1-1,-,TGTGCCAGCAGCTTAGACAGGCGTCAGCCGATGAACACTGAAGCTTTCTTT,CASSLDRRQPMNTEAFF
-,TRBV28,TRBJ2-2,-,TGTGCCAGCAGTATCCCCGACGCTAAAAGGGGGGAGCTGTTTTTT,CASSIPDAKRGELFF
-,TRBV4-2,TRBJ1-1,-,TGTGCCAGCAGCCAAAGCTGGGGAGAAAGCACTGAAGCTTTCTTT,CASSQSWGESTEAFF
-,TRBV9,TRBJ2-7,TRBD1,TGTGCCAGCAGCGGCCTAAACAGGGACAGGGGTATCTACGAGCAGTACTTC,CASSGLNRDRGIYEQYF
-,TRBV5-1,TRBJ2-5,-,TGCGCCAGCGCGGGCCGGTCCAGGGTTGGGGAGACCCAGTACTTC,CASAGRSRVGETQYF
-,TRBV5-1,TRBJ2-7,TRBD2,TGCGCCAGCAGTTTGGCCCTAGCGGGACACTCCTACGAGCAGTACTTC,CASSLALAGHSYEQYF
-,TRBV7-2,TRBJ1-3,-,TGTGCCAGCAGCTTCTCCCCCGGAAACACCATATATTTT,CASSFSPGNTIYF
once,TRBV2,TRBJ2-7,-,TGTGCCAGCAGTGAAGATGGGGGCCACGAGCAGTACTTC,CASSEDGGHEQYF
once,TRBV12-5,TRBJ2-7,-,TGTGCTAGTGCCCTCAAGGACTGTAGCTACGAGCAGTACTTC,CASALKDCSYEQYF
-,TRBV19,TRBJ1-1,-,TGTGCCAGTAGACCCCCGGGGGCGCGGGCCACTGAAGCTTTCTTT,CASRPPGARATEAFF
few,TRBV5-1,TRBJ1-1,TRBD1,TGCGCCAGCAGCAAGGGGGACAGGGAAGCTTTCTTT,CASSKGDREAFF
once,TRBV5-1,TRBJ2-3,TRBD2,TGCGCCAGCACTTATGAGGGAGGGATCACAGATACGCAGTATTTT,CASTYEGGITDTQYF
-,TRBV2,TRBJ2-5,-,TGTGCCAGCAGTCCTAGCGCTCAAGAGACCCAGTACTTC,CASSPSAQETQYF
-,TRBV7-9,TRBJ2-2,-,TGTGCCAGCAGCCCGGGACTCGACACCGGGGAGCTGTTTTTT,CASSPGLDTGELFF
-,TRBV9,TRBJ2-2,TRBD1,TGTGCCAGCAGCGACACAGGGGGTCCTAACACCGGGGAGCTGTTTTTT,CASSDTGGPNTGELFF
-,TRBV6-1,TRBJ2-5,-,TGTGCCAGCAGTGTACCGGGTTTGGAGACCCAGTACTTC,CASSVPGLETQYF
-,TRBV6-5,TRBJ2-7,-,TGTGCCAGCAGTTACTACAGGAGCTACGAGCAGTACTTC,CASSYYRSYEQYF
-,TRBV28,TRBJ2-2,TRBD1,TGTGCCAGCAGTTTTGGGAGGACAGGGGTCACCGGGGAGCTGTTTTTT,CASSFGRTGVTGELFF
-,TRBV7-9,TRBJ2-1,TRBD2,TGTGCCAGCAGCTTAGCGCTACTAGCGACCTACAATGAGCAGTTCTTC,CASSLALLATYNEQFF
-,TRBV28,TRBJ2-7,-,TGTGCCAGCAGTCCCCCCGGGACCCACCTAGTGCAGTACTTC,CASSPPGTHLVQYF
-,TRBV2,TRBJ1-1,-,TGTGCCAGCAGGGACCGGGACACTTCGACGAACACTGAAGCTTTCTTT,CASRDRDTSTNTEAFF
-,TRBV7-2,TRBJ2-1,TRBD2,TGTGCCACCCGGGAAACGGGACTAAATGAGCAGTTCTTC,CATRETGLNEQFF
-,TRBV11-2,TRBJ2-7,-,TGTGCCAGCAGCTTACCCATGGACCTCAACGAGCAGTACTTC,CASSLPMDLNEQYF
-,TRBV6-1,TRBJ2-5,TRBD1,TGTGCCAGCACCGAGTGGGGACAGATCCCCCCAAAGTACTTC,CASTEWGQIPPKYF
-,TRBV11-2,TRBJ2-7,TRBD1,TGTGCCAGCAGCCTGGACAGGAATTCCTACGAGCAGTACTTC,CASSLDRNSYEQYF
-,TRBV7-9,TRBJ1-2,TRBD1,TGTGCCAGCAGCTTAGCCAGGGGGGCTGGCTACACCTTC,CASSLARGAGYTF
-,TRBV7-2,TRBJ2-7,TRBD2,TGTGCCAGCAGCTCGACTAGCGGGAAGTCCTACGAACAGTACTTC,CASSSTSGKSYEQYF
-,TRBV9,TRBJ2-3,TRBD1,TGTGCCAGCAGCGTCCGACAGGGTGGTACAGATACGCAGTATTTT,CASSVRQGGTDTQYF
-,TRBV19,TRBJ2-2,TRBD2,TGTGCCAGTAGTTCCCGCCAGGGTAGCGGGAGAGGCACCGGGGAGCTGTTTTTT,CASSSRQGSGRGTGELFF
once,TRBV9,TRBJ2-3,-,TGTGCCAGCAGCGTCGCAAGCGCCGATACGCAGTATTTT,CASSVASADTQYF
once,TRBV28,TRBJ1-5,-,TGTGCCAGCAGCCGGCAGCCCCAGCATTTT,CASSRQPQHF
-,TRBV7-9,TRBJ1-2,-,TGTGCCAGCAGCTTAGCGGGGGATTTCGCTAACTATGGCTACACCTTC,CASSLAGDFANYGYTF
once,TRBV5-6,TRBJ2-3,TRBD2,TGTGCCAGCAGCTTGGTTCTAGCGGCGTTAGATACGCAGTATTTT,CASSLVLAALDTQYF
-,TRBV11-3,TRBJ1-1,-,TGTGCCAGCAGCTTAGATGGACAGAGTGAAGCTTTCTTT,CASSLDGQSEAFF
-,TRBV7-2,TRBJ1-3,TRBD1,TGTGCCAGCAGCTTAGGAGGGAACAGGGGTGGAAACACCATATATTTT,CASSLGGNRGGNTIYF
few,TRBV7-9,TRBJ2-5,-,TGTGCCAGCAGCTTAGGTTCAGTGGTACAAGAGACCCAGTACTTC,CASSLGSVVQETQYF